This TCR beta chain was identified during a study of Graves' ophthalmopathy and Graves' hyperthyroidism. Study results and caveats: The model forecast ophthalmopathy progression, reaching roughly 70% sensitivity and 72.22% specificity.

This clonotype was seen at least ten times. Its specificity is unknown. Hyperthyroidism showing no ophthalmopathy within 18 months of follow-up was stable. Among the hyperthyroidism patients, all were newly diagnosed, aged 18 to 65, with under 2 months' duration. Other autoimmune diseases, uncontrolled infections, pregnancy or lactation ruled patients out of participation. For repertoire sequencing, the TCR beta CDR3 regions were amplified from RNA transcripts. In the first round, RT-PCR was carried out with HTBI primers, and a multiplex PCR formed the second round. TCRdb analysed the multiplex PCR reads with MiXCR anew, one entry per CDR3 protein. The data show some 410,000 distinct CDR3 sequences, roughly 21% seen once. CDR1 is DFQATT, CDR2 SNEGSKA, per germline (reference sequence). The CDR3 covers 11 residues.

This receptor was taken from a woman under 30 with stable Graves' hyperthyroidism. Sequencing was done on a sample of peripheral blood. This chain uses TRBV20-1 with TRBJ1-1; D is perhaps TRBD1 (5 bases). The CDR3 nucleotides read TGCGGGGGGGTCAAGAACACTGAAGCTTTCTTT. Translated: CGGVKNTEAFF.